The 29 T cell receptor beta chains given below trace back to one sample, sequenced in a study of shared clonotypes between healthy human individuals. The data were produced by immunoSEQ multiplex PCR, yet TCRdb's version contains in-frame clones alone and is incomplete. The table has about 680,000 clones, about 80% seen once. Input material: memory CD4+ T cells sorted from blood. Subset in this sample: CD45RA-negative fraction. The origin of the receptors is a woman aged 25 to 39 in good health.

This chain joins TRBV7-3 and TRBJ2-7, with 8 positions matching TRBD2. Unmatched junction bases numbered 9, after V lost 5 bases and J lost 3 bases. Germline values: CDR1 SGHTA, CDR2 FQGTGA. This CDR3 has 15 residues. CDR3 DNA: TGTGCCAGCAGCACATCCGGGACTAGGGTCTACGAGCAGTACTTC. Its translation: CASSTSGTRVYEQYF.

This clone was seen only a few times. The J gene is TRBJ1-2, the V gene TRBV6-6; D might be TRBD1 (6 bases). Per the germline V gene, CDR1 is MNHNY and CDR2 is SVGAGI (reference sequence). Trimming pared 2 bases from V and 2 bases from J, leaving 15 bases between. This CDR3 comprises 16 residues. CDR3 region: CASSYLGASLNYGYTF. The CDR3 DNA reads as TGTGCCAGCAGTTACCTGGGGGCGAGTTTGAACTATGGCTACACCTTC.

The genes are TRBV9 and TRBJ1-2; 9 bases are a match to TRBD1. The V gene end was trimmed by 4 bases and the J gene end by 8 bases; junction bases not matched to a gene: 3. The CDR3 extends over 12 amino acids. Germline CDR1 reads SGDLS; CDR2 reads YYNGEE. For the CDR3, the DNA is TGTGCCAGCAGCCCGGACAGGGGCGGCTACACCTTC. Protein: CASSPDRGGYTF.

The sample holds many counts of this clone. The chain carries TRBV4-2 and TRBJ2-2; D perhaps matches TRBD1 (6 bases). This CDR3 contains 18 residues. Looked up from germline, CDR1 is LGHNA and CDR2 is YNFKEQ. Trimming shortened V by 0 bases and J by 1 base, and 15 bases separated the two germline ends. CDR3 nucleotide sequence: TGTGCCAGCAGCCAAGATCGAAGGTCGGGACAGAACACCGGGGAGCTGTTTTTT. It is translated as CASSQDRRSGQNTGELFF.

This clone has only a few counts. This chain connects TRBV4-2 to TRBJ2-2; perhaps TRBD1 as D (5 bases). The length of the CDR3 is 18 residues. The germline V and J ends were trimmed by 0 bases and 3 bases, with 17 bases remaining between them. Germline assignment: CDR1 LGHNA and CDR2 YNFKEQ. The CDR3 spells CASSQDRRAGRDTGELFF. The DNA of the CDR3 is TGTGCCAGCAGCCAAGATAGAAGGGCTGGCAGGGACACCGGGGAGCTGTTTTTT.

V gene TRBV28 combines with J gene TRBJ2-1; TRBD2 matches 12 bases. V lost 6 bases, J lost 9 bases, and 6 bases stayed unmatched. CDR3 length: 14 amino acids. Germline V lookup: CDR1 MDHEN, CDR2 SYDVKM. The CDR3 DNA sequence: TGTGCCAGCAGGCTAGCGGGAGGGCCGGTTGAGCAGTTCTTC. This codes for CASRLAGGPVEQFF.

This chain links TRBV9 with TRBJ2-1, with D tentatively TRBD2 (6 bases). The CDR3 has 14 amino acids. Germline CDR1 SGDLS, CDR2 YYNGEE. Trimming cost V 0 bases and J 8 bases, with 12 bases left between them. CDR3 in DNA: TGTGCCAGCAGCGTAGTTCCTAGCGAAGATGAGCAGTTCTTC. Translated, it gives CASSVVPSEDEQFF.

The rearrangement links TRBV27 to TRBJ1-1; D gene unclear. Germline V gene sequence: CDR1 MNHEY, CDR2 SMNVEV (reference sequence). The CDR3 consists of 14 residues. V lost 5 bases and J lost 3, with 13 bases in between. DNA for the CDR3: TGTGCCAGCAGTAAGACCGGGAAACACACTGAAGCTTTCTTT. Translating gives CASSKTGKHTEAFF.

The chain combines TRBV6-5 with TRBJ2-7; 13 bases map to TRBD2. Trimming removed 6 bases from V and 5 bases from J; junction bases left unmatched: 7. CDR1 is MNHEY, CDR2 SVGAGI, per germline. The CDR3 is 15 residues long. CDR3 nucleotide sequence: TGTGCCAGCAGATCACGGACTAGCGGGAGCCACGAGCAGTACTTC. As protein: CASRSRTSGSHEQYF.

This clone was detected ten times or more. The J gene is TRBJ2-7, the V gene TRBV6-5; D not resolved. CDR3 length equals 12 residues. Germline CDR1 MNHEY, CDR2 SVGAGI. Between the trimmed V and J ends, which lost 2 bases and 3 bases, there was a span of 5 bases. The CDR3 is CASSYDGYEQYF. The CDR3 DNA reads TGTGCCAGCAGTTACGACGGCTACGAGCAGTACTTC.

The chain is built from TRBV7-2 and TRBJ2-1; D perhaps matches TRBD2 (6 bases). The length of the CDR3 is 14 residues. V was shortened by 1 base and J by 10 bases, with 14 bases between the two germline ends. CDR1 is SGHTA, CDR2 FQGNSA, per germline. The CDR3 spells CASSLGREAGEQFF. The CDR3 DNA follows: TGTGCCAGCAGCTTAGGGCGAGAGGCGGGAGAGCAGTTCTTC.

The gene calls are TRBV20-1 and TRBJ2-7; D remains unclear. This CDR3 has 11 amino acids. V shed 6 bases and J shed 4 bases, with 10 bases lying between them. In germline, CDR1 is DFQATT, CDR2 SNEGSKA (reference sequence). The DNA of the CDR3 is TGCAGTGCACAGACATCATACGAGCAGTACTTC. Protein product: CSAQTSYEQYF.

V is TRBV13 and J is TRBJ2-3; 8 positions match TRBD2. The germline V gene has CDR1 PRHDT and CDR2 FYEKMQ (reference sequence). The CDR3 is 16 residues long. J was trimmed by 5 bases and V by 5 bases; bases with no gene match: 12. The CDR3 coding sequence is TGTGCCAGCAGCGAGGGGAGAGCGGGAGTTGGAGATACGCAGTATTTT. Encoded protein: CASSEGRAGVGDTQYF.

The chain has TRBV10-3 and TRBJ1-2; maybe TRBD1 (5 bases). Germline V CDR1 and CDR2: ENHRY, SYGVKD. The CDR3 has 14 residues. Trimming left V 5 bases short and J 5 bases short, with 15 bases between. The CDR3 region is CAISPSGTTYGYTF. CDR3 nucleotides: TGTGCCATCAGTCCGTCTGGGACTACTTATGGCTACACCTTC.

This chain uses TRBV7-9 with TRBJ2-6; TRBD1 agrees at 9 bases. The CDR3 loop spans 16 amino acids. The junction had 4 bases not matched to a gene; V was cut back by 5 bases and J by 2 bases. The germline V gene has CDR1 SEHNR and CDR2 FQNEAQ (reference sequence). CDR3: CASSPQGAAGANVLTF. The CDR3 nucleotides are TGTGCCAGCAGCCCACAGGGGGCGGCTGGGGCCAACGTCCTGACTTTC.

This clone was observed at least ten times. The chain employs TRBV7-3 and TRBJ2-5; D not resolved. Trimming stripped 5 bases from V and 5 bases from J, with 12 bases between. There are 13 residues in the CDR3. The V gene's germline CDR1 is SGHTA and CDR2 FQGTGA. The CDR3 reads CASSDGLAETQYF. In DNA, the CDR3 is TGTGCCAGCAGCGACGGGCTGGCGGAGACCCAGTACTTC.

About this clone: A far larger clone differs by one base, so this is likely a read error. The chain employs TRBV5-1 and TRBJ2-3; D is possibly TRBD2 (6 bases). The CDR3 sequence is 14 residues long. The V end was cut by 4 bases, the J end by 0 bases, with 9 bases between. Germline lookup yields CDR1 SGHRS and CDR2 YFSETQ. CDR3 protein: CASSPGLSTDTQYF. The CDR3 nucleotides are TGCGCCAGCAGCCCGGGACTCAGCACAGATACGCAGTATTTT.

The V and J genes are TRBV5-1 and TRBJ1-1; no clear D gene. CDR1 and CDR2 from the germline V gene are SGHRS and YFSETQ. Trimming left V 4 bases short and J 3 bases short, with 13 bases between. The CDR3 runs 14 residues. CDR3 sequence: CASSENLGYTEAFF. DNA for the CDR3: TGCGCCAGCAGCGAAAACTTAGGGTACACTGAAGCTTTCTTT.

This clone was seen at least ten times. The CDR3 nucleotides are TGCGCCAGCAGCCTTGTCTGGACTAGCGGGGGAACGAGGAAAAACAATGAGCAGTTCTTC. Its translation is CASSLVWTSGGTRKNNEQFF. V usage is TRBV4-1 and J usage is TRBJ2-1; TRBD2 aligns across 13 bases. The V gene end was trimmed by 4 bases and the J gene end by 5 bases; junction bases not matched to a gene: 17. Germline-derived CDR1 and CDR2 are MGHRA and YSYEKL. This CDR3 contains 20 residues.

The chain has TRBV19 and TRBJ2-3; D not certain. V gave up 6 bases and J gave up 2 bases, with 6 bases separating them. This CDR3 comprises 12 residues. Germline V gene data show CDR1 as LNHDA and CDR2 as SQIVND (reference sequence). The CDR3 region is CASRLNTDTQYF. The DNA of the CDR3 is TGTGCCAGTAGGTTGAACACAGATACGCAGTATTTT.

The chain combines TRBV5-4 with TRBJ1-2; TRBD1 might be the D (5 bases). V lost 3 bases to trimming and J lost 5 bases, with 20 bases between them. The germline V gene encodes CDR1 SGHNT and CDR2 YYREEE (reference sequence). This CDR3 is built from 16 residues. The CDR3 DNA reads TGTGCCAGCAGCTCTGCACGTCGACAGACCCCTTATGGCTACACCTTC. Residues: CASSSARRQTPYGYTF.

On this clone: The sample holds other DNA sequences that translate to the same CDR3. The chain combines TRBV29-1 with TRBJ1-2, with D maybe TRBD1 (5 bases). This CDR3 region has 13 residues. CDR1 is SQVTM and CDR2 is ANQGSEA in the germline V gene. Trimming stripped 4 bases from V and 3 bases from J, with 12 bases between. This CDR3 is CSVVQGTDYGYTF. The DNA of the CDR3 is TGCAGCGTTGTTCAGGGAACTGACTATGGCTACACCTTC.

V gene TRBV2 combines with J gene TRBJ2-1; 10 bases line up with TRBD2. The J segment lost 6 bases and the V segment lost 5 bases, leaving 7 bases of the junction unmatched. CDR3 size: 15 residues. From germline, CDR1 is SNHLY and CDR2 FYNNEI. This CDR3 reads CASSFLAGGGNEQFF. CDR3 DNA sequence: TGTGCCAGCAGTTTCTTAGCGGGAGGAGGCAATGAGCAGTTCTTC.

This clone was detected a few times. This chain links TRBV7-9 with TRBJ1-2; D uncertain. CDR3 size: 14 residues. Germline loops: CDR1 SEHNR, CDR2 FQNEAQ (reference sequence). V shed 6 bases and J shed 3 bases, with 14 bases lying between them. As DNA, the CDR3 is TGTGCCAGCAGTCTACCCGTGGAGGACTATGGCTACACCTTC. It is translated as CASSLPVEDYGYTF.

The chain uses TRBV29-1 and TRBJ2-1; 12 nucleotides match TRBD1. V was pared by 6 bases and J by 6 bases, with 9 bases of the junction left unmatched. This CDR3 comprises 15 residues. Per germline, CDR1 SQVTM and CDR2 ANQGSEA. The CDR3: CSVLPGQGAFNEQFF. The CDR3 DNA is TGCAGCGTATTACCGGGACAGGGGGCTTTCAATGAGCAGTTCTTC.

The chain is built from TRBV5-1 and TRBJ2-3; TRBD1 might be the D (6 bases). The V end was cut by 2 bases, the J end by 3 bases, with 10 bases between. Germline CDR1 is SGHRS and CDR2 is YFSETQ. The CDR3 totals 14 residues. CDR3 region: CASSLNTGTDTQYF. The CDR3 nucleotides are TGCGCCAGCAGCTTAAACACAGGGACAGATACGCAGTATTTT. Looking up the rest from reference TRBV5-1 and TRBJ2-3 gives the full variable domain: KAGVTQTPRYLIKTRGQQVTLSCSPISGHRSVSWYQQTPGQGLQFLFEYFSETQRNKGNFPGRFSGRQFSNSRSEMNVSTLELGDSALYLCASSLNTGTDTQYFGPGTRLTVL.

This clone was detected once. The chain employs TRBV11-2 and TRBJ1-1, with 8 bases lining up with TRBD1. The junction had 11 bases not matched to a gene; V was cut back by 4 bases and J by 1 base. CDR3 size: 17 residues. Germline loops: CDR1 SGHAT, CDR2 FQNNGV. The CDR3 sequence is CASSSRTRGRGNTEAFF. DNA for the CDR3: TGTGCCAGCAGCTCGAGAACCAGGGGGCGAGGGAACACTGAAGCTTTCTTT.

This chain uses TRBV7-9 with TRBJ2-4; no definite D call. The CDR3 consists of 18 residues. Germline V gives CDR1 SEHNR, CDR2 FQNEAQ (reference sequence). The V and J ends lost 1 base and 3 bases respectively, with 19 bases between them. The CDR3 protein is CASSLGSAPYGGKNIQYF. The CDR3 nucleotides are TGTGCCAGCAGCTTAGGAAGCGCGCCATACGGCGGCAAAAACATTCAGTACTTC.

There are a few counts of this clone. The chain couples TRBV4-1 to TRBJ2-7; 10 nucleotides agree with TRBD1. Looked up from germline, CDR1 is MGHRA and CDR2 is YSYEKL. The V and J ends lost 1 base and 3 bases, in that order; junction bases with no gene match: 6. The CDR3 extends over 16 amino acids. The CDR3 protein is CASSQAGTGALYEQYF. DNA of the CDR3: TGCGCCAGCAGCCAAGCGGGGACAGGGGCACTCTACGAGCAGTACTTC.